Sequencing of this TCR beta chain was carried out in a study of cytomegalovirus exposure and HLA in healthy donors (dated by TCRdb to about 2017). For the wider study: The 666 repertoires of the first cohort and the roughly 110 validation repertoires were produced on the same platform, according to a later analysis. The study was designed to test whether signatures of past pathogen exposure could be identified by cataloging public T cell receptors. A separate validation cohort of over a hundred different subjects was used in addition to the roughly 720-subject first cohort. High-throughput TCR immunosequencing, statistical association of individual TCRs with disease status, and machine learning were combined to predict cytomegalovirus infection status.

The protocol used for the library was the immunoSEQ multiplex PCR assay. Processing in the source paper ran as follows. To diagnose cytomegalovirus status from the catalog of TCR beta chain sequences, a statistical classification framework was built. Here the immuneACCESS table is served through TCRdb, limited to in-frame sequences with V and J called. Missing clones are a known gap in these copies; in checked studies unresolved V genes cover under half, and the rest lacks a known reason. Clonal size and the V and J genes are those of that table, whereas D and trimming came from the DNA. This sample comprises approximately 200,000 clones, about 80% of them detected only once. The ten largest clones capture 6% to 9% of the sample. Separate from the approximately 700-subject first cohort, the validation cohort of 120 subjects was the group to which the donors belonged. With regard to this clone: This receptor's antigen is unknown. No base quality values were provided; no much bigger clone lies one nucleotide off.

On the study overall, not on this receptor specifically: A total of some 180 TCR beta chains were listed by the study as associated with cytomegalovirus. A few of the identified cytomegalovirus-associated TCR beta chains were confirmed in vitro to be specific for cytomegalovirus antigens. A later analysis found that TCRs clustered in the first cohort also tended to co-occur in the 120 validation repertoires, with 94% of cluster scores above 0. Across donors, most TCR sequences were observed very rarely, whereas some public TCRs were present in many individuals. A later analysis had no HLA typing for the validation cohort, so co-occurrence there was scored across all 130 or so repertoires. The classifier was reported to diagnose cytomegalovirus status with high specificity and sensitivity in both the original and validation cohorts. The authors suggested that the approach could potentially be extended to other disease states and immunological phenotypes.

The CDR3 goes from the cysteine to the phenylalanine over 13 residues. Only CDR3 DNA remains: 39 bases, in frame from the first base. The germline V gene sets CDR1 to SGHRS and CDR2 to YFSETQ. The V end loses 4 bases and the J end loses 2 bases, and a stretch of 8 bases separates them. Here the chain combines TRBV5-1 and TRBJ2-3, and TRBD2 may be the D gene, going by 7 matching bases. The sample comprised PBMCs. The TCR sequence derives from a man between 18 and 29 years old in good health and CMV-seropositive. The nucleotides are TGCGCCAGCAGCCGGGGGGCCACAGATACGCAGTATTTT. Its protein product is CASSRGATDTQYF. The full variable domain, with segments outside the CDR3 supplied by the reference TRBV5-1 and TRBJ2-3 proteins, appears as KAGVTQTPRYLIKTRGQQVTLSCSPISGHRSVSWYQQTPGQGLQFLFEYFSETQRNKGNFPGRFSGRQFSNSRSEMNVSTLELGDSALYLCASSRGATDTQYFGPGTRLTVL.